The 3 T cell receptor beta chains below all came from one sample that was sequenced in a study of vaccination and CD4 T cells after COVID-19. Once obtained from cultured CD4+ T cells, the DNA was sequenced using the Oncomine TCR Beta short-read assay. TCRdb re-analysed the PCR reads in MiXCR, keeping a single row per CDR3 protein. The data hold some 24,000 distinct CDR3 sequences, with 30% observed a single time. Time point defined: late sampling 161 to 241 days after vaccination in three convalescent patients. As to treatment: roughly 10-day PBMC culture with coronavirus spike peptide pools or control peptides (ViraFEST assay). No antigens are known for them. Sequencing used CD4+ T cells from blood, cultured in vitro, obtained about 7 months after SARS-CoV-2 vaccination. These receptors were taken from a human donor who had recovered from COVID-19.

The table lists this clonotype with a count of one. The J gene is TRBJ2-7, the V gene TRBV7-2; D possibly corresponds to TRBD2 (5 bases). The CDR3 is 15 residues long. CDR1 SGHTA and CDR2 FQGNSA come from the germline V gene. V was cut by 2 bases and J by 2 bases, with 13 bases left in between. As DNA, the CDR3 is TGTGCCAGCAGCTTAAGCCGGGAATCCACCTACGAGCAGTACTTC. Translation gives CASSLSRESTYEQYF. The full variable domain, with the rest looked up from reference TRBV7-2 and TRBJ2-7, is GAGVSQSPSNKVTEKGKDVELRCDPISGHTALYWYRQSLGQGLEFLIYFQGNSAPDKSGLPSDRFSAERTGGSVSTLTIQRTQQEDSAVYLCASSLSRESTYEQYFGPGTRLTVT.

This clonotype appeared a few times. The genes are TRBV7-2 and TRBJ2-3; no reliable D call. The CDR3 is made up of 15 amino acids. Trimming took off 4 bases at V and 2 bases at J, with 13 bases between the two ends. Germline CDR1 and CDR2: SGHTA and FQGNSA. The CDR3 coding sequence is TGTGCCAGCAGCTCTGGTCTAGGTTACACAGATACGCAGTATTTT. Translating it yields CASSSGLGYTDTQYF.

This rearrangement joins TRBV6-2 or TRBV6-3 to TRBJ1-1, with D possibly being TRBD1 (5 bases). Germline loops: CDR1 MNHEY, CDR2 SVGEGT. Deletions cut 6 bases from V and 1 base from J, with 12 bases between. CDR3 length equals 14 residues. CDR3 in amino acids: CASRTAARNTEAFF. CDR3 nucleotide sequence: TGTGCCAGCAGGACAGCTGCCCGGAACACTGAAGCTTTCTTT.